This TCR beta chain came from a study of blood T cells in healthy people across ages. Study-wide findings and caveats: The recorded TCR beta diversity per million T cells decreased in a roughly linear manner with age.

The CDR3 extends over 15 amino acids. J gave up 0 bases and V 1 base, and 4 bases lay outside the gene matches. Germline V CDR1 and CDR2: SGHRS, YFSETQ. Alongside a J-beta primer mix, a sample-barcoded 5' primer served in a second PCR lasting roughly 6 to 11 cycles. TCRdb processed the 5' RACE reads anew with MiXCR; each CDR3 protein has one entry. Among about 1.6 million distinct CDR3 sequences listed, 30% to 35% were seen once. This clonotype appeared a few times. Its specificity is unknown. No fewer than 6 million PBMCs went into each sample. Sequencing was performed on blood. V and J are TRBV5-1 and TRBJ2-7; 7 nucleotides agree with TRBD1. The TCR comes from a woman between 25 and 40 years old in good health. The CDR3 loop reads CASSLQRGLSYEQYF. DNA of the CDR3: TGCGCCAGCAGCTTGCAAAGGGGGCTCTCCTACGAGCAGTACTTC.